A single sample gave rise to the 21 T cell receptor beta chains below, sequenced in a study of graft-versus-host responses after intestinal transplantation. Assay used: immunoSEQ multiplex PCR; TCRdb lists only in-frame clones, some missing. In the table there are roughly 90,000 clones, roughly 90% of which are singletons. The antigens of these receptors remain unknown. The sample consisted of unstimulated CD4+ T cells sorted from spleen or lymph node cells, taken before transplant. Receptors were obtained from a human donor who was the organ donor for an intestinal transplant.

V is TRBV28 and J is TRBJ1-5; D is possibly TRBD1 (5 bases). The germline V gene has CDR1 MDHEN and CDR2 SYDVKM. CDR3 size: 12 residues. Trimming removed 8 bases at V and 7 bases at J, with 12 bases between. The CDR3 bases are TGTGCCAGCCGCGGGACGGCACAGCCCCAGCATTTT. It translates to CASRGTAQPQHF.

This chain connects TRBV6-6 to TRBJ2-1; 7 bases map to TRBD2. Germline values: CDR1 MNHNY, CDR2 SVGAGI (reference sequence). The CDR3 is made up of 16 amino acids. J was trimmed by 16 bases and V by 5 bases; bases with no gene match: 23. Written as DNA, the CDR3 is TGTGCCAGCAGTCCGGGGGACTACCCCCCGGTGGAGTCGTATTTCTTC. It encodes CASSPGDYPPVESYFF.

CDR3 DNA sequence: TGTGCCAGCAGCGGCACTAGCTTTGCGGGTGAGCAGTACTTC. It is translated as CASSGTSFAGEQYF. V and J are TRBV9 and TRBJ2-7; TRBD2 is a possible D gene (6 bases). The CDR3 runs to 14 residues. Germline loops: CDR1 SGDLS, CDR2 YYNGEE. V lost 3 bases to trimming and J lost 7 bases, with 17 bases between them.

The V and J genes are TRBV9 and TRBJ2-7, with 12 bases lining up with TRBD2. Germline V gene lookup returns CDR1 SGDLS and CDR2 YYNGEE. Trimming took 0 bases from V and 8 from J; bases not matched to a gene: 3. The CDR3 sequence is 14 residues long. Written as DNA, the CDR3 is TGTGCCAGCAGCGTAGGGACTAGCGGGGACAAGCAGTACTTC. It encodes CASSVGTSGDKQYF.

The chain couples TRBV4-1 to TRBJ2-1, with TRBD2 identical over 9 bases. CDR3 length equals 16 residues. Germline CDR1 and CDR2: MGHRA and YSYEKL. With 1 base clipped from V and 6 bases from J, the junction kept 7 bases outside the gene matches. CDR3 sequence: CASSQAIAGVLNEQFF. The CDR3 bases are TGCGCCAGCAGCCAAGCAATAGCGGGAGTCCTCAATGAGCAGTTCTTC.

This rearrangement joins TRBV2 to TRBJ1-5; TRBD1 is a possible D gene (6 bases). Trimming cost V 4 bases and J 2 bases, with 15 bases left between them. Looked up from germline, CDR1 is SNHLY and CDR2 is FYNNEI. The CDR3 totals 16 residues. CDR3 protein: CASSAQGPVGNQPQHF. Here the CDR3 DNA reads TGTGCCAGCAGTGCACAGGGTCCGGTGGGCAATCAGCCCCAGCATTTT. Using reference TRBV2 and TRBJ1-5 for the parts outside the CDR3, the full variable domain is EPEVTQTPSHQVTQMGQEVILRCVPISNHLYFYWYRQILGQKVEFLVSFYNNEISEKSEIFDDQFSVERPDGSNFTLKIRSTKLEDSAMYFCASSAQGPVGNQPQHFGDGTRLSIL.

This clone has more than one count but fewer than ten. This chain joins TRBV5-1 and TRBJ2-7; D is uncertain. CDR1 and CDR2 from the germline V gene are SGHRS and YFSETQ. The CDR3 is made up of 14 amino acids. Trimming took 1 base from V and 5 from J, leaving 13 bases between them. The CDR3 bases are TGCGCCAGCAGCTTGACCAGGAACTCAAACGAGCAGTACTTC. Translation: CASSLTRNSNEQYF.

The CDR3 nucleotides are TGTGCCAGTAGGGTAACTAGCGTTGGGTACAATGAGCAGTTCTTC. Its protein product is CASRVTSVGYNEQFF. The chain uses TRBV19 and TRBJ2-1; TRBD2 matches 7 bases. Germline loops: CDR1 LNHDA, CDR2 SQIVND (reference sequence). V was clipped by 6 bases and J by 4 bases; unmatched bases: 9. The CDR3 length is 15 residues.

This chain connects TRBV30 to TRBJ1-3; D is possibly TRBD1 (6 bases). Germline V gene lookup returns CDR1 GTSNPN and CDR2 SVGIG (reference sequence). Trimming removed 1 base from V and 8 bases from J, with 12 bases in between. CDR3 size: 13 residues. The CDR3 bases are TGTGCCTGGAGTGACGGACAGTCCTACACCATATATTTT. It encodes CAWSDGQSYTIYF. The full variable domain, its missing parts supplied by reference TRBV30 and TRBJ1-3, is SQTIHQWPATLVQPVGSPLSLECTVEGTSNPNLYWYRQAAGRGLQLLFYSVGIGQISSEVPQNLSASRPQDRQFILSSKKLLLSDSGFYLCAWSDGQSYTIYFGEGSWLTVV.

In its sample, this clone was seen once. The chain employs TRBV5-1 and TRBJ2-2; D might be TRBD1 (5 bases). Between the trimmed V and J ends, which lost 0 bases and 4 bases, there was a span of 7 bases. The germline V gene has CDR1 SGHRS and CDR2 YFSETQ. The CDR3 runs to 14 residues. CDR3 sequence reads: CASSLGRGTGELFF. The CDR3, as DNA: TGCGCCAGCAGCTTGGGAAGGGGCACCGGGGAGCTGTTTTTT.

J is TRBJ1-5 and V is TRBV30; tentatively, D is TRBD1 (6 bases). V gave up 3 bases and J gave up 3 bases, with 12 bases separating them. In germline, CDR1 is GTSNPN, CDR2 SVGIG (reference sequence). CDR3 length: 14 residues. This CDR3 is CAWRTRQDNQPQHF. CDR3 DNA: TGTGCCTGGAGAACGAGACAGGACAATCAGCCCCAGCATTTT.

The V and J genes are TRBV14 and TRBJ2-1; possibly TRBD2 for D (5 bases). Deletions cut 0 bases from V and 10 bases from J, with 13 bases between. Germline V CDR1 and CDR2: SGHDN, FVKESK. CDR3 length: 14 amino acids. The CDR3 coding sequence is TGTGCCAGCAGCCAAGATTGGGTGGCGGGCGAGCAGTTCTTC. Translation: CASSQDWVAGEQFF.

The rearrangement links TRBV11-3 to TRBJ2-3; 8 nucleotides match TRBD2. Germline V lookup: CDR1 SGHNT, CDR2 YENEEA. The CDR3 length is 15 residues. Trimming cost V 3 bases and J 6 bases; bases outside gene matches: 8. The CDR3 coding sequence is TGTGCCAGCAGCTTTGGGGGGCCGGGAGGGGATACGCAGTATTTT. Translation: CASSFGGPGGDTQYF.

The rearrangement uses TRBV15 and TRBJ2-3; no firm D call. Trimming removed 1 base from V and 2 bases from J, with 10 bases in between. CDR3 length: 15 residues. Germline loops: CDR1 LNHNV, CDR2 YYDKDF (reference sequence). The CDR3 sequence is CATSRVIYHTDTQYF. As DNA, the CDR3 is TGTGCCACCAGCAGAGTCATCTATCACACAGATACGCAGTATTTT.

J is TRBJ1-2 and V is TRBV28, with 8 bases matching TRBD1. CDR1 is MDHEN, CDR2 SYDVKM, per germline. V lost 7 bases, J lost 4 bases, and 2 bases stayed unmatched. The CDR3 has 12 residues. The DNA of the CDR3 is TGTGCCAGCAATACAGGGGGCTATGGCTACACCTTC. Protein: CASNTGGYGYTF.

The chain uses TRBV5-1 and TRBJ1-2; TRBD1 matches at 8 bases. Germline V CDR1 and CDR2: SGHRS, YFSETQ. The CDR3 is 15 amino acids. The V segment lost 2 bases and the J segment 2 bases; nucleotides outside the gene matches: 5. In nucleotides, the CDR3 is TGCGCCAGCAGCTTCGGTAACAGGGGGAACTATGGCTACACCTTC. It yields the protein CASSFGNRGNYGYTF.

V is TRBV5-5 and J is TRBJ1-3; D remains unclear. CDR1 and CDR2 (germline): SGHKS, YYEKEE (reference sequence). With 0 bases removed from V and 1 base from J, the gap between germline ends came to 11 bases. The CDR3 totals 16 residues. The CDR3 protein is CASSLALRGSGNTIYF. The CDR3 coding sequence is TGTGCCAGCAGCTTGGCCTTAAGAGGGTCTGGAAACACCATATATTTT.

The V gene is TRBV7-2, the J gene TRBJ2-7, with 11 positions matching TRBD2. Unmatched junction bases numbered 7, after V lost 5 bases and J lost 4 bases. The CDR3 spans 15 residues. Germline lookup yields CDR1 SGHTA and CDR2 FQGNSA. The CDR3 nucleotides are TGTGCCAGCAGCCACACTAGCGGGAGTGGATACGAGCAGTACTTC. Protein product: CASSHTSGSGYEQYF. The whole variable domain, filled in from reference TRBV7-2 and TRBJ2-7, reads GAGVSQSPSNKVTEKGKDVELRCDPISGHTALYWYRQSLGQGLEFLIYFQGNSAPDKSGLPSDRFSAERTGGSVSTLTIQRTQQEDSAVYLCASSHTSGSGYEQYFGPGTRLTVT.

The chain couples TRBV11-3 to TRBJ2-5; 7 bases are shared with TRBD2. There are 14 residues in the CDR3. The germline V gene has CDR1 SGHNT and CDR2 YENEEA. The J segment lost 2 bases and the V segment lost 1 base, leaving 1 base of the junction unmatched. CDR3 sequence reads: CASSLAGLQETQYF. The CDR3, as DNA: TGTGCCAGCAGCTTAGCGGGACTACAAGAGACCCAGTACTTC.

CDR3 protein: CASSLIEDTEAFF. The DNA of the CDR3 is TGTGCCAGCAGCTTAATAGAGGACACTGAAGCTTTCTTT. This chain links TRBV11-1 with TRBJ1-1; D is undetermined. The CDR3 has 13 amino acids. Germline values: CDR1 SGHAT, CDR2 FQDESV (reference sequence). V lost 2 bases and J lost 3, with 7 bases in between.

The V call is TRBV5-1, the J call TRBJ2-1, with D perhaps TRBD2 (6 bases). Trimming stripped 8 bases from V and 7 bases from J, with 16 bases between. Germline values: CDR1 SGHRS, CDR2 YFSETQ. The CDR3 totals 13 residues. CDR3 protein: CASVGLGLNEQFF. DNA for the CDR3: TGCGCCAGTGTGGGGTTGGGACTGAATGAGCAGTTCTTC. The full variable domain, in which reference TRBV5-1 and TRBJ2-1 provide the parts outside the CDR3, is KAGVTQTPRYLIKTRGQQVTLSCSPISGHRSVSWYQQTPGQGLQFLFEYFSETQRNKGNFPGRFSGRQFSNSRSEMNVSTLELGDSALYLCASVGLGLNEQFFGPGTRLTVL.